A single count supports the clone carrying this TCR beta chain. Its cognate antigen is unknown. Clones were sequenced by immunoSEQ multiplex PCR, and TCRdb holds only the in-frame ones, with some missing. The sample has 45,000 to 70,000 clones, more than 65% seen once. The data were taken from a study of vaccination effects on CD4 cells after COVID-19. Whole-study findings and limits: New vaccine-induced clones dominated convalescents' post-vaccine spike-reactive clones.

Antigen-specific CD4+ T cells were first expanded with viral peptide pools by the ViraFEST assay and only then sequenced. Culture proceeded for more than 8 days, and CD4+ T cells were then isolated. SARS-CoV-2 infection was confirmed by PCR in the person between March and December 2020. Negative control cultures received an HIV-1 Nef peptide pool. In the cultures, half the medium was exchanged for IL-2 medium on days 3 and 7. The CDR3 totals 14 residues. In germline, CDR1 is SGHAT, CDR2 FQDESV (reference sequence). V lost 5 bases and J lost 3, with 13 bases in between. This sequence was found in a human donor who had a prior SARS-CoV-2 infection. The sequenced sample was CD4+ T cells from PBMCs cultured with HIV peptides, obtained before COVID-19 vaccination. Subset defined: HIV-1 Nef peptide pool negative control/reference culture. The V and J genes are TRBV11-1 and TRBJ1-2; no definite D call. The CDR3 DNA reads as TGTGCCAGCAGCCTAGACGTGCGATACTATGGCTACACCTTC. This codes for CASSLDVRYYGYTF.